This T cell receptor beta chain was documented in a study of blood T cell repertoires in COVID-19. CDR1 is SGHDT and CDR2 is YYEEEE in the germline V gene. This CDR3 region has 16 residues. Trimming cost V 3 bases and J 2 bases; bases outside gene matches: 5. Profiled with immunoSEQ multiplex PCR; TCRdb holds only in-frame clones, not every one. Among fewer than 100,000 clones, about 87% were seen once, and the ten largest hold approximately 15%. This rearrangement joins TRBV5-6 to TRBJ2-3; 11 nucleotides align to TRBD2. This receptor was taken from a human donor in a cohort sampled during active COVID-19. Sequencing input: peripheral blood. The CDR3 coding sequence is TGTGCCAGCAGCTCGCCGGGACTAGCGGCCACAGATACGCAGTATTTT. It translates to CASSSPGLAATDTQYF.